Each of the 25 T cell receptor beta chains below was sequenced from the same sample in a study of spatial heterogeneity in lung cancer. The study, taken as a whole, reports: Intratumoral expanded alpha and beta TCR counts were found to track tumor mutation counts.

No antigens are known for them. Time point of the sample: sample taken at primary tumor resection. TCRdb reanalysed the 5' RACE reads using MiXCR and keeps one entry per CDR3 protein. The sample includes some 16,000 distinct CDR3 sequences, approximately 7% of them seen just once. The material sequenced was lung tumor tissue, taken at surgery. All receptors come from a female donor with early-stage non-small cell lung cancer.

This clonotype has ten or more counts. Within a library made for alpha chains, this beta chain is off target, and its count is uninformative. The chain joins TRBV19 to TRBJ1-5; no clear D. The length of the CDR3 is 14 residues. V dropped 5 bases and J dropped 0 bases, with 8 bases sitting between them. The germline V gene has CDR1 LNHDA and CDR2 SQIVND (reference sequence). The CDR3 loop is CASSPKSSNQPQHF. CDR3 nucleotide sequence: TGTGCCAGTAGTCCCAAGAGTAGCAATCAGCCCCAGCATTTT.

As regards this clonotype: Since it is a stray read in a library aimed at alpha chains, this beta chain has a size that is not meaningful. V and J are TRBV28 and TRBJ2-5; possible D gene TRBD2, 7 bases. Per the germline V gene, CDR1 is MDHEN and CDR2 is SYDVKM. V dropped 7 bases and J dropped 5 bases, with 14 bases sitting between them. The CDR3 contains 13 residues. This CDR3 is CASTPGGLETQYF. CDR3 in DNA: TGTGCCAGCACCCCCGGGGGGCTGGAGACCCAGTACTTC.

This clonotype is a singleton in its sample. The library was prepared for alpha chains; this beta chain is a stray read, so its frequency means little. The chain recombines TRBV7-2 with TRBJ2-1, with 9 bases fitting TRBD2. With V trimmed by 1 base and J by 7 bases, 14 bases remained unmatched. In germline, CDR1 is SGHTA, CDR2 FQGNSA. The CDR3 runs to 18 residues. The CDR3 DNA is TGTGCCAGCAGCTTAGGTGTAGAGCGGGGGGCGACTATAAATGAGCAGTTCTTC. Protein: CASSLGVERGATINEQFF.

This clonotype was detected many times. For a library built for alpha chains, this beta chain is a stray read; little rests on its size. The J gene is TRBJ2-3, the V gene TRBV28; 9 bases are a match to TRBD2. The V and J ends lost 3 bases and 5 bases, in that order; junction bases with no gene match: 6. CDR3 length: 15 residues. Germline CDR1 MDHEN, CDR2 SYDVKM. Here the CDR3 reads CASSFLAGQRDTQYF. CDR3 sequence (DNA): TGTGCCAGCAGTTTCCTAGCGGGGCAAAGAGATACGCAGTATTTT.

In its sample, this clonotype was seen many times. A library prepared for alpha chains yielded this beta chain as an off-target read; its size is of little meaning. The chain is built from TRBV7-9 and TRBJ2-2; TRBD2 matches 9 bases. Germline values: CDR1 SEHNR, CDR2 FQNEAQ (reference sequence). CDR3 size: 14 residues. With 1 base clipped from V and 8 bases from J, the junction kept 2 bases outside the gene matches. CDR3 coding DNA: TGTGCCAGCAGCTTAGGACTAGCGGCAGGGGAGCTGTTTTTT. Translation: CASSLGLAAGELFF.

This clonotype has a count of ten or more. This beta chain slipped into a library made for alpha chains as a stray read, so its size is not meaningful. The rearrangement joins TRBV19 to TRBJ2-7; 7 bases match TRBD1. J was trimmed by 3 bases and V by 5 bases; bases with no gene match: 10. The CDR3 contains 15 residues. Germline-derived CDR1 and CDR2 are LNHDA and SQIVND (reference sequence). The CDR3 loop is CASSYQTGIVYEQYF. In nucleotides, the CDR3 is TGTGCCAGTAGTTATCAGACAGGGATTGTCTACGAGCAGTACTTC.

This clonotype was observed at least ten times. The library was built for alpha chains, so this beta chain is an off-target read and its size means little. The rearrangement joins TRBV9 to TRBJ1-2, with D possibly matching TRBD1 (6 bases). This CDR3 comprises 16 residues. Trimming took 0 bases from V and 7 from J, leaving 19 bases between them. Germline CDR1 is SGDLS and CDR2 is YYNGEE. The CDR3 DNA follows: TGTGCCAGCAGCGTAGGTGGGGGCACGCAAGTCGGTGGCTACACCTTC. Translating it yields CASSVGGGTQVGGYTF.

Ten or more counts support this clonotype. As an off-target read in a library built for alpha chains, this beta chain has a frequency of little significance. V is TRBV7-2 and J is TRBJ2-4, with 7 bases fitting TRBD1. The CDR3 contains 13 residues. From germline, CDR1 is SGHTA and CDR2 FQGNSA. J lost 9 bases, V lost 4 bases, and 6 bases had no gene match. The chain's CDR3 is CASSSQYRGIQYF. Here the CDR3 DNA reads TGTGCCAGCAGCTCACAATACAGGGGCATTCAGTACTTC.

Details on this clonotype: A library prepared for alpha chains yielded this beta chain as an off-target read; its size is of little meaning. The genes are TRBV5-8 and TRBJ1-1, with 9 bases fitting TRBD1. The junction had 3 bases not matched to a gene; V was cut back by 5 bases and J by 1 base. This CDR3 comprises 14 residues. Germline-derived CDR1 and CDR2 are SGHTS and YDEGEE. This chain's CDR3 is CASRPGQGNTEAFF. As DNA, the CDR3 is TGTGCCAGCAGGCCGGGACAGGGGAACACTGAAGCTTTCTTT.

At least ten counts were recorded for this clonotype. This beta chain is an unintended read in a library built for alpha chains; its size means little. The chain has TRBV7-2 and TRBJ2-3; 8 nucleotides agree with TRBD2. J gave up 8 bases and V 1 base, and 8 bases lay outside the gene matches. The V gene's germline CDR1 is SGHTA and CDR2 FQGNSA. The length of the CDR3 is 15 residues. The CDR3 loop is CASSLDRGGLGTQYF. CDR3 sequence (DNA): TGTGCCAGCAGCTTAGATCGGGGGGGGCTGGGTACGCAGTATTTT.

This clonotype was seen repeatedly, ten times or more. Because the library targeted alpha chains, this beta chain is an off-target read whose size means little. The chain uses TRBV4-3 and TRBJ2-1; tentatively, D is TRBD2 (5 bases). This CDR3 comprises 17 residues. Trimming took 0 bases from V and 2 from J, leaving 14 bases between them. CDR1 is LGHNA, CDR2 YSLEER, per germline. The chain's CDR3 is CASSQDFNGVTYNEQFF. The DNA for the CDR3 is TGCGCCAGCAGCCAAGATTTTAACGGGGTCACCTACAATGAGCAGTTCTTC.

This clonotype was observed many times. The size of this beta chain means little, since it is a stray read in a library made for alpha chains. The chain recombines TRBV10-3 with TRBJ1-2; D may be TRBD1 (5 bases). V lost 4 bases to trimming and J lost 3 bases, with 6 bases between them. The CDR3 spans 12 residues. Germline CDR1 reads ENHRY; CDR2 reads SYGVKD. CDR3: CAISGGDYGYTF. The CDR3 nucleotides are TGTGCCATCAGTGGGGGGGACTATGGCTACACCTTC.

In this sample, this clonotype turned up many times. With the library built for alpha chains, this beta chain is off target and its frequency is not meaningful. The V call is TRBV2, the J call TRBJ2-1; perhaps D is TRBD1 or TRBD2 (7 bases each). Deletions cut 7 bases from V and 6 bases from J, with 13 bases between. CDR3 length equals 13 residues. The germline gives CDR1 SNHLY, CDR2 FYNNEI. CDR3 coding DNA: TGTGCCAGCAACCCAGGGGGGGTCAATGAGCAGTTCTTC. Its translation is CASNPGGVNEQFF.

This clonotype was counted ten times or more. This beta chain represents an off-target read in a library built for alpha chains; its size is of limited meaning. The chain uses TRBV7-3 and TRBJ1-1; no clear D gene. The CDR3 totals 14 residues. CDR1 and CDR2 (germline): SGHTA, FQGTGA. V lost 2 bases and J lost 1, with 8 bases in between. The CDR3 region is CASSLGLGNTEAFF. CDR3 coding DNA: TGTGCCAGCAGCTTAGGGTTGGGGAACACTGAAGCTTTCTTT.

This clonotype occurred many times. This beta chain was picked up by a library intended for alpha chains and is off target, so its count carries little meaning. The rearrangement joins TRBV20-1 to TRBJ2-3; D uncertain. Germline V CDR1 and CDR2: DFQATT, SNEGSKA (reference sequence). The CDR3 covers 13 residues. Trimming removed 2 bases at V and 1 base at J, with 7 bases between. DNA for the CDR3: TGCAGTGCTAGATGGCGAGGCACAGATACGCAGTATTTT. Its translation is CSARWRGTDTQYF.

This clonotype was seen many times. The library was built for alpha chains, so this beta chain is an off-target read and its size means little. The genes are TRBV7-2 and TRBJ1-1, with D hard to call. CDR1 is SGHTA and CDR2 is FQGNSA in the germline V gene. CDR3 length: 13 amino acids. With 5 bases removed from V and 5 bases from J, the gap between germline ends came to 12 bases. DNA of the CDR3: TGTGCCAGCAGCCAGAGTTTTCTAACTGAAGCTTTCTTT. Amino acids: CASSQSFLTEAFF.

This clonotype was picked up many times. With the library built for alpha chains, this beta chain is off target and its frequency is not meaningful. The chain has TRBV2 and TRBJ2-7; D is uncertain. The CDR3 covers 14 residues. CDR1 is SNHLY, CDR2 FYNNEI, per germline. Deletions cut 3 bases from V and 2 bases from J, with 11 bases between. Here the CDR3 DNA reads TGTGCCAGCAGTGATGGACCCCGGGCCTACGAGCAGTACTTC. Its translation is CASSDGPRAYEQYF.

As concerns this clonotype: A much larger clone lies a single base off, so this may be a read error. This beta chain was picked up by a library intended for alpha chains and is off target, so its count carries little meaning. The chain carries TRBV9 and TRBJ2-2; possibly TRBD1 for D (6 bases). In germline, CDR1 is SGDLS, CDR2 YYNGEE. The CDR3 totals 15 residues. In nucleotides, the CDR3 is TGTGCCAGCAGTCCTCAGGGGAAGAACACCGGGGAGCTGCTTTTT. It codes for CASSPQGKNTGELLF.

This clonotype occurred many times. Being off target in a library aimed at alpha chains, this beta chain has a size of little meaning. The rearrangement links TRBV28 to TRBJ1-3; 7 bases map to TRBD1. With V trimmed by 6 bases and J by 4 bases, 18 bases remained unmatched. CDR3 size: 18 residues. In germline, CDR1 is MDHEN, CDR2 SYDVKM. Here the CDR3 reads CASSQYPPTGATGNTIYF. The CDR3 bases are TGTGCCAGCAGCCAATACCCCCCAACAGGGGCGACAGGAAACACCATATATTTT.

Only a few counts were recorded for this clonotype. This beta chain is a stray sequence in a library constructed for alpha chains; its clone size is not meaningful. The chain employs TRBV28 and TRBJ2-7; weak D call: TRBD1 (6 bases). Germline V gives CDR1 MDHEN, CDR2 SYDVKM. V shed 8 bases and J shed 4 bases, with 15 bases lying between them. The length of the CDR3 is 13 residues. As DNA, the CDR3 is TGTGCCAGCGTGGGGACATCCCGTTACGAGCAGTACTTC. Translating it yields CASVGTSRYEQYF. Looking up the rest from reference TRBV28 and TRBJ2-7 gives the full variable domain: DVKVTQSSRYLVKRTGEKVFLECVQDMDHENMFWYRQDPGLGLRLIYFSYDVKMKEKGDIPEGYSVSREKKERFSLILESASTNQTSMYLCASVGTSRYEQYFGPGTRLTVT.

This clonotype was seen repeatedly, ten times or more. Since it is a stray read in a library aimed at alpha chains, this beta chain has a size that is not meaningful. The V gene is TRBV28, the J gene TRBJ2-7; TRBD1 aligns across 8 bases. Germline V gene lookup returns CDR1 MDHEN and CDR2 SYDVKM. The CDR3 is 15 amino acids. Trimming at V came to 6 bases and at J to 6 bases, leaving 13 bases not matched to a gene. CDR3 sequence: CASRAAGGYPLEQYF. In DNA, the CDR3 is TGTGCCAGCAGAGCGGCAGGGGGCTACCCCCTCGAGCAGTACTTC. The variable domain in full, completed from reference TRBV28 and TRBJ2-7, reads DVKVTQSSRYLVKRTGEKVFLECVQDMDHENMFWYRQDPGLGLRLIYFSYDVKMKEKGDIPEGYSVSREKKERFSLILESASTNQTSMYLCASRAAGGYPLEQYFGPGTRLTVT.

This clonotype was seen at least ten times. The library was built for alpha chains, so this beta chain is an off-target read and its size means little. This rearrangement joins TRBV7-2 to TRBJ1-2; D ambiguous. V was clipped by 5 bases and J by 3 bases, with 19 bases between them. Germline CDR1 is SGHTA and CDR2 is FQGNSA. This CDR3 region has 16 residues. CDR3 in amino acids: CASSHGPPGGDYGYTF. The CDR3 bases are TGTGCCAGCAGCCATGGGCCGCCGGGCGGAGACTATGGCTACACCTTC.

As concerns this clonotype: This beta chain is an off-target read within a library intended for alpha chains, so its frequency means little. The chain recombines TRBV2 with TRBJ2-7, with TRBD1 matching 11 bases. Germline V gene data show CDR1 as SNHLY and CDR2 as FYNNEI. J lost 6 bases, V lost 4 bases, and 5 bases had no gene match. This CDR3 is 14 amino acids long. Written as DNA, the CDR3 is TGTGCCAGCAGTGGGGATGGACAGGGGGCCGAGCAGTACTTC. It yields the protein CASSGDGQGAEQYF.

Regarding this clonotype: The library was built for alpha chains, so this beta chain is an off-target read and its size means little. The gene calls are TRBV4-1 and TRBJ2-1; 9 bases are shared with TRBD2. V lost 4 bases, J lost 9 bases, and 10 bases stayed unmatched. The CDR3 is 15 amino acids. Per germline, CDR1 MGHRA and CDR2 YSYEKL. The CDR3: CASSPQGTSNGEQFF. CDR3 nucleotides: TGCGCCAGCAGCCCACAGGGGACTAGCAACGGTGAGCAGTTCTTC.

In this sample, this clonotype turned up many times. Since it is a stray read in a library aimed at alpha chains, this beta chain has a size that is not meaningful. The genes are TRBV16 and TRBJ1-6; unclear D gene. Germline V gene sequence: CDR1 KGHSY, CDR2 FQNENV. This CDR3 comprises 15 residues. V gave up 4 bases and J gave up 8 bases, with 15 bases separating them. The CDR3 is CASSLRDSDYSPLHF. The CDR3 nucleotides are TGTGCCAGCAGCCTGAGAGATTCGGACTATTCACCCCTCCACTTT. Combining the CDR3 with reference TRBV16 and TRBJ1-6 gives the whole variable domain GEEVAQTPKHLVRGEGQKAKLYCAPIKGHSYVFWYQQVLKNEFKFLISFQNENVFDETGMPKERFSAKCLPNSPCSLEIQATKLEDSAVYFCASSLRDSDYSPLHFGNGTRLTVT.